Each of the 5 T cell receptor beta chains below was sequenced from the same sample in a study of radiotherapy plus CTLA-4 blockade in lung cancer (dated by TCRdb to the late 2010s). Libraries were prepared through the immunoSEQ multiplex PCR assay. Entries here come from immuneACCESS through TCRdb and include only in-frame sequences with V and J called. Some clones fail to appear in such tables; in the studies checked, an unresolved V gene covers under half of the shortfall, and the cause of the remainder is unknown. For this sample there are around 32,000 clones; 75% to 85% appear just once. The leading ten clones occupy around 23% of the sample. The sequences come from peripheral blood, collected from a patient treated with radiotherapy plus ipilimumab. The source of these receptors is a human donor with non-small cell lung cancer that progressed on radiotherapy plus ipilimumab.

CDR3: CASSDRAGIYNEQFF. The CDR3 DNA follows: TGTGCCAGCAGTGATAGGGCGGGGATTTACAATGAGCAGTTCTTC. The chain has TRBV6-4 and TRBJ2-1; the D gene is possibly TRBD2 (6 bases). This CDR3 contains 15 residues. Germline V gene data show CDR1 as MRHNA and CDR2 as SNTAGT. The V and J ends lost 3 bases and 4 bases respectively, with 13 bases between them.

The rearrangement links TRBV18 to TRBJ2-1, with 8 nucleotides matching TRBD1. The CDR3 length is 14 residues. The ends lost 8 bases at V and 6 bases at J; junction bases unmatched: 9. The germline CDR1 and CDR2 sequences are KGHSH and LQKENI. The DNA for the CDR3 is TGTGCCAGCGCTCAACAGGGGGATGGCAATGAGCAGTTCTTC. The encoded protein is CASAQQGDGNEQFF.

In its sample, this clone was seen once. The J gene is TRBJ2-7, the V gene TRBV18; the match to TRBD2 covers 8 bases. Looked up from germline, CDR1 is KGHSH and CDR2 is LQKENI. The CDR3 runs to 13 residues. The CDR3 here is CASSHSRGGSLAV. The CDR3 nucleotides are TGTGCCAGCTCACACTCCCGGGGGGGTTCCCTCGCGGTT.

This chain uses TRBV4-1 with TRBJ1-5; 7 bases map to TRBD1. The CDR3 runs 16 residues. Germline V gene data show CDR1 as MGHRA and CDR2 as YSYEKL. Trimming took 0 bases from V and 0 from J; bases not matched to a gene: 2. This CDR3 is CASSQEGQNSNQPQHF. CDR3 sequence (DNA): TGCGCCAGCAGCCAAGAGGGACAGAATAGCAATCAGCCCCAGCATTTT.

Here the CDR3 DNA reads TGTGCCAGCAGCCTCCGAGGGCGGGGGACCCAAGAGACCCAGTACTTC. This gives the protein CASSLRGRGTQETQYF. V gene TRBV9 combines with J gene TRBJ2-5; 7 bases are a match to TRBD2. With V trimmed by 4 bases and J by 1 base, 10 bases remained unmatched. The CDR3 consists of 16 residues. CDR1 is SGDLS and CDR2 is YYNGEE in the germline V gene.